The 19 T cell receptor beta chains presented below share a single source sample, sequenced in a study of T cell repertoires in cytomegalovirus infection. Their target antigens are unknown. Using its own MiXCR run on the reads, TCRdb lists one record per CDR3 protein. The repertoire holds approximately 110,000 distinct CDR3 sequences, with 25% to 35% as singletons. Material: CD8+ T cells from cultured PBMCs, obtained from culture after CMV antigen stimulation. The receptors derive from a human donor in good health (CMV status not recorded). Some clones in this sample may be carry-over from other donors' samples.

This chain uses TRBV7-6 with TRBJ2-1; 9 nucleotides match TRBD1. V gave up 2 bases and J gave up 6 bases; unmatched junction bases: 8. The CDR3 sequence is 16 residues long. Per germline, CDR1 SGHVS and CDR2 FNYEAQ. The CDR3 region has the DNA TGTGCCAGCAGCTTACTAACAGGGGGCAACGGCAATGAGCAGTTCTTC. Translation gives CASSLLTGGNGNEQFF.

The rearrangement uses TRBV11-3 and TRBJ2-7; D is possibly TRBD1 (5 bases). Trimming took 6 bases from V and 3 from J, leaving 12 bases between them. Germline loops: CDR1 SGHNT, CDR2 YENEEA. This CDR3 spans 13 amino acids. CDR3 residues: CASSKGIGYEQYF. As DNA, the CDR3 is TGTGCCAGCAGTAAGGGGATCGGCTACGAGCAGTACTTC. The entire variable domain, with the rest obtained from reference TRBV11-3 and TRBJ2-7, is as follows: EAGVVQSPRYKIIEKKQPVAFWCNPISGHNTLYWYLQNLGQGPELLIRYENEEAVDDSQLPKDRFSAERLKGVDSTLKIQPAELGDSAVYLCASSKGIGYEQYFGPGTRLTVT.

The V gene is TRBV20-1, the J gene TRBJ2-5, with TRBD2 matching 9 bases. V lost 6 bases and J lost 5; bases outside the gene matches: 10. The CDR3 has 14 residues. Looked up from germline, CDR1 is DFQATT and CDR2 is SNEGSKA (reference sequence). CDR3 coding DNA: TGCAGTGCCCCGGGACTAGCCTATGGGGAGACCCAGTACTTC. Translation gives CSAPGLAYGETQYF.

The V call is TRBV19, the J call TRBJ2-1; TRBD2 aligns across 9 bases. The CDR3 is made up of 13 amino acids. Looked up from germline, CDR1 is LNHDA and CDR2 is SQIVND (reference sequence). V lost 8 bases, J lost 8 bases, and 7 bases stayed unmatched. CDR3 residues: CASGSGGIDEQFF. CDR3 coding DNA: TGTGCCAGTGGAAGCGGGGGGATCGATGAGCAGTTCTTC. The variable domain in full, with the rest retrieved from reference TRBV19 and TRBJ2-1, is DGGITQSPKYLFRKEGQNVTLSCEQNLNHDAMYWYRQDPGQGLRLIYYSQIVNDFQKGDIAEGYSVSREKKESFPLTVTSAQKNPTAFYLCASGSGGIDEQFFGPGTRLTVL.

CDR3 loop: CASSLASQTGGLTKNIQYF. The CDR3 DNA sequence: TGTGCCAGCAGCTTAGCCTCTCAGACAGGGGGCCTGACCAAAAACATTCAGTACTTC. The V gene is TRBV7-6, the J gene TRBJ2-4; 10 bases are shared with TRBD1. Losses at the gene ends were 0 bases for V and 2 bases for J; bases not matched to a gene: 10. Germline V CDR1 and CDR2: SGHVS, FNYEAQ. This CDR3 region has 19 residues.

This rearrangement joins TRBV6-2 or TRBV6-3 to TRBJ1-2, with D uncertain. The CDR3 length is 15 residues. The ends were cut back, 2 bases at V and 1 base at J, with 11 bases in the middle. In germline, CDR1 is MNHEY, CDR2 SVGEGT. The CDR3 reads CASSYPRGVNYGYTF. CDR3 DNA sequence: TGTGCCAGCAGTTACCCACGGGGAGTTAACTATGGCTACACCTTC.

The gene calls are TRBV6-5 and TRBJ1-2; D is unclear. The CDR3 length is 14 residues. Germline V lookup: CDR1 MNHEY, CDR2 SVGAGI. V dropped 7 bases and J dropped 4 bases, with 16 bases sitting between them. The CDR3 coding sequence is TGTGCCAGCACCGGTTCAGGACGCAGCTATGGCTACACCTTC. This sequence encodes CASTGSGRSYGYTF.

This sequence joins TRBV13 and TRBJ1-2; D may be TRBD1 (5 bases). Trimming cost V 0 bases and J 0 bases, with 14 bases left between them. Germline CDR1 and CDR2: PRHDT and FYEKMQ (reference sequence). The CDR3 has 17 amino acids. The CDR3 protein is CASSLGRGGTPNYGYTF. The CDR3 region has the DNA TGTGCCAGCAGCTTAGGCCGTGGGGGAACACCTAACTATGGCTACACCTTC. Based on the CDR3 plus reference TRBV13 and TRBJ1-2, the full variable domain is AAGVIQSPRHLIKEKRETATLKCYPIPRHDTVYWYQQGPGQDPQFLISFYEKMQSDKGSIPDRFSAQQFSDYHSELNMSSLELGDSALYFCASSLGRGGTPNYGYTFGSGTRLTVV.

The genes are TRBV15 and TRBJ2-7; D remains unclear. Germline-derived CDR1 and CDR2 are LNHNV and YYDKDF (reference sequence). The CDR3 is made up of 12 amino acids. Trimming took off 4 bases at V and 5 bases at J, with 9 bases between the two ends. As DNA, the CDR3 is TGTGCCACCAGCACCATGGGCCACGAGCAGTACTTC. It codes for CATSTMGHEQYF.

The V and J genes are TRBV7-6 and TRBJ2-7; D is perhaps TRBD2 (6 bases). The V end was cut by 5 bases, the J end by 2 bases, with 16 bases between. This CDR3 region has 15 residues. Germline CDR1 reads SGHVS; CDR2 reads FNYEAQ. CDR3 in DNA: TGTGCCAGCAGCAGTCCCGGGGGTGGACCCTACGAGCAGTACTTC. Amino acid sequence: CASSSPGGGPYEQYF.

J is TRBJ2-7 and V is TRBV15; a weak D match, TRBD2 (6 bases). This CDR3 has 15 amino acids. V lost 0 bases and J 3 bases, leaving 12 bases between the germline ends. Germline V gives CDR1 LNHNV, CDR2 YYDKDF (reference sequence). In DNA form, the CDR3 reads TGTGCCACCAGCAGAGATCGCGGGGCCGTCTACGAGCAGTACTTC. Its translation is CATSRDRGAVYEQYF.

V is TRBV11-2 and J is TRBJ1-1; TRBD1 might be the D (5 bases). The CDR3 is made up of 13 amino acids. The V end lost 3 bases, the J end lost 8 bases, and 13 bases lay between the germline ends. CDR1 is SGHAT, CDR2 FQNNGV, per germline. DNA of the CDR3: TGTGCCAGCAGCTTTGGGCCCGGGGGAGAAGCTTTCTTT. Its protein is CASSFGPGGEAFF.

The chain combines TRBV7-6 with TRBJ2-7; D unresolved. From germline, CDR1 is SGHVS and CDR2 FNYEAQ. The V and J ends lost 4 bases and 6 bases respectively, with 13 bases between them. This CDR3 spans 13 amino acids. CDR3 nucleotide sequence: TGTGCCAGCAGCTCACCCCAAACAAGCGAGCAGTACTTC. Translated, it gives CASSSPQTSEQYF.

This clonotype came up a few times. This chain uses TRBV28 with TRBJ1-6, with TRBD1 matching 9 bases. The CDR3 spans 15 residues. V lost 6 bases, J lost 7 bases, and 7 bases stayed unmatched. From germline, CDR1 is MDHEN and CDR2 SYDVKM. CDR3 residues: CASRLQGARNSPLHF. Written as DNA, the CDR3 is TGTGCCAGCAGACTACAGGGGGCGAGGAATTCACCCCTCCACTTT.

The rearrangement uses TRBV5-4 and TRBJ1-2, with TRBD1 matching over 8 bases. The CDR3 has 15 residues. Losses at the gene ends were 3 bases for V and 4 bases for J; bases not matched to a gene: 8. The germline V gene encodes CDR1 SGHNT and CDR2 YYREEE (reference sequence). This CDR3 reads CASSSRDRWAYGYTF. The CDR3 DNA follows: TGTGCCAGCAGCTCCCGGGACAGGTGGGCCTATGGCTACACCTTC.

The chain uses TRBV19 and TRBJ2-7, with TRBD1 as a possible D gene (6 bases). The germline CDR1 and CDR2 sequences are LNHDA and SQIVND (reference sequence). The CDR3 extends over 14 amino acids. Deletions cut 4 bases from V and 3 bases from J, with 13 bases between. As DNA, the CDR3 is TGTGCCAGTAGTACCACGACAGGTGACTACGAGCAGTACTTC. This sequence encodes CASSTTTGDYEQYF.

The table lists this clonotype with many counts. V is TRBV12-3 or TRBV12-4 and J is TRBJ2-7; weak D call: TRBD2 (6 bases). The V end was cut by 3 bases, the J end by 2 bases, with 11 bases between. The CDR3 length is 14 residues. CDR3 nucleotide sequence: TGTGCCAGCAGTTTGGGACTTCAAACCTACGAGCAGTACTTC. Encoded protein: CASSLGLQTYEQYF.

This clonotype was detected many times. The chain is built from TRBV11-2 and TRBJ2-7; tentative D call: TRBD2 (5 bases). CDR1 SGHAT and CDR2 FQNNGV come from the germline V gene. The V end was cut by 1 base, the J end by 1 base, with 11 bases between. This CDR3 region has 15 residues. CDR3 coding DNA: TGTGCCAGCAGCTTAGGGCCAGGACTTTCCTACGAGCAGTACTTC. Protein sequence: CASSLGPGLSYEQYF.

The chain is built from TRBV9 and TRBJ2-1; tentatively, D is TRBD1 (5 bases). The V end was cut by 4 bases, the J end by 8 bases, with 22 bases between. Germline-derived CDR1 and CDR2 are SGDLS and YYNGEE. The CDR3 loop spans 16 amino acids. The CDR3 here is CASSSGFLAFDDEQFF. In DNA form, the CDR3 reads TGTGCCAGCAGCTCAGGGTTTTTGGCCTTCGACGATGAGCAGTTCTTC.